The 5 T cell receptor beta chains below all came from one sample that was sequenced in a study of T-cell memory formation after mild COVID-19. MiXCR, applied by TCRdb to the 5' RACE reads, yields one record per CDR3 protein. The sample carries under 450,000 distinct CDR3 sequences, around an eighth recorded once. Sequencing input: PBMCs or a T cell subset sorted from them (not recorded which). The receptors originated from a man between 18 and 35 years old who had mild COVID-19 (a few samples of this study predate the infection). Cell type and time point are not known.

CDR3 nucleotides: TGTGCCAGCAGTAAACAACAGGGTTTGGTCTACGAGCAGTACTTC. Encoded protein: CASSKQQGLVYEQYF. The chain links TRBV7-2 to TRBJ2-7; tentative D call: TRBD1 (6 bases). Germline loops: CDR1 SGHTA, CDR2 FQGNSA. The V and J ends lost 6 bases and 3 bases respectively, with 18 bases between them. The CDR3 is made up of 15 amino acids.

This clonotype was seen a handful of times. CDR3 in DNA: TGTGCCAGCAGTAGAACTGCAGACTCTGGGGCCAACGTCCTGACTTTC. This translates into CASSRTADSGANVLTF. The chain joins TRBV6-2 or TRBV6-3 to TRBJ2-6; D is unresolved. The length of the CDR3 is 16 residues. CDR1 MNHEY and CDR2 SVGEGT come from the germline V gene. The V end lost 5 bases, the J end lost 0 bases, and 11 bases lay between the germline ends.

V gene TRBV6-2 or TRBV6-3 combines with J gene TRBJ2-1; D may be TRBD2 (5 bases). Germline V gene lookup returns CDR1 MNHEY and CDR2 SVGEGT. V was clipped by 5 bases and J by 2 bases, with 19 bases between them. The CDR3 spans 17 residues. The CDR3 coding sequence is TGTGCCAGCAGTGAAAAGTGGCCTAGCCTACCCTACAATGAGCAGTTCTTC. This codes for CASSEKWPSLPYNEQFF.

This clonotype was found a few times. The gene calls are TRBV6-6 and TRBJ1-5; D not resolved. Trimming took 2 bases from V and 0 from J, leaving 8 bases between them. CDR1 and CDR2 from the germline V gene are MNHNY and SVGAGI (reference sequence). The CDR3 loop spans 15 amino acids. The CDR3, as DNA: TGTGCCAGCAGTTACCAGCAAAATAGCAATCAGCCCCAGCATTTT. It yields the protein CASSYQQNSNQPQHF.

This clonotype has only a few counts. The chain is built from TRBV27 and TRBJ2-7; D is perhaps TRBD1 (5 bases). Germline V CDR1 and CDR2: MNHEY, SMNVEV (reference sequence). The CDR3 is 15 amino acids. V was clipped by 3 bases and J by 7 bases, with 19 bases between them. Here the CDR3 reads CASSFSSSRASEQYF. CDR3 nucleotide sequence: TGTGCCAGCAGTTTCTCTTCGAGCAGGGCCAGTGAGCAGTACTTC.